A selection of T cell receptor beta chains follows, all from one sample in a study of T cell responses to AZD1222 COVID-19 vaccine. Generated by immunoSEQ multiplex PCR, the TCRdb table keeps only in-frame clones and is missing some. The sample lists 110,000 to 150,000 clones, nearly 95% occurring once. This sample comprised peripheral blood, obtained on day 0 of AZD1222 vaccination. Receptor source: an adult in good health. The CDR3 runs from the conserved cysteine through the conserved F or W. Fields, in order: CDR3 length, J gene, clone size, V gene, D gene, CDR3 DNA, CDR3 protein. D genes are given only for firm matches. The size field is filled for only some rows; it gives once, few, many or a size class.

length: 16; J: TRBJ1-1; size: .; V: TRBV30; D: .; DNA: TGTGCCTGGAGTCCGGAAGGGGCAGAATGGAGGACTGAAGCTTTCTTT; CDR3: CAWSPEGAEWRTEAFF
length: 13; J: TRBJ2-7; size: .; V: TRBV6-5; D: .; DNA: TGTGCCAGCAGAAAGACTAGGTCCTACGAGCAGTACTTC; CDR3: CASRKTRSYEQYF
length: 15; J: TRBJ2-3; size: .; V: TRBV19; D: TRBD1; DNA: TGTGCCAGTTCCCCGGACAGGGTTGGCACAGATACGCAGTATTTT; CDR3: CASSPDRVGTDTQYF
length: 14; J: TRBJ1-1; size: .; V: TRBV5-1; D: .; DNA: TGCGCCAGCAGCCCGTTGGCGATGAACACTGAAGCTTTCTTT; CDR3: CASSPLAMNTEAFF
length: 16; J: TRBJ2-1; size: .; V: TRBV7-2; D: TRBD2; DNA: TGTGCCAGCAGCCCCTGGACTAGCGGGGGCTACAATGAGCAGTTCTTC; CDR3: CASSPWTSGGYNEQFF
length: 14; J: TRBJ2-7; size: .; V: TRBV29-1; D: .; DNA: TGCAGCGTTCATGGGGACGGGACCTCCTACGAGCAGTACTTC; CDR3: CSVHGDGTSYEQYF
length: 16; J: TRBJ2-7; size: .; V: TRBV7-2; D: TRBD2; DNA: TGTGCCAGCAGCTTAAAAGTGGGGACTAGCAGGATCGAGCAGTACTTC; CDR3: CASSLKVGTSRIEQYF
length: 15; J: TRBJ2-5; size: once; V: TRBV24-1; D: TRBD1; DNA: TGTGCCACCAGTGACCGCCGGGACAGACAAGAGACCCAGTACTTC; CDR3: CATSDRRDRQETQYF
length: 13; J: TRBJ1-2; size: .; V: TRBV18; D: TRBD1; DNA: TGTGCCAGCTCACCGGGCAGGGGGGTTGGCTACACCTTC; CDR3: CASSPGRGVGYTF
length: 15; J: TRBJ2-2; size: .; V: TRBV5-1; D: .; DNA: TGCGCCAGCAGCTTGGAGGTGGGTCGTACCGGGGAGCTGTTTTTT; CDR3: CASSLEVGRTGELFF
length: 16; J: TRBJ2-2; size: .; V: TRBV7-9; D: TRBD1; DNA: TGTGCCAGCAGCTTAGAAGGGACAGGGACTCCCGGGGAGCTGTTTTTT; CDR3: CASSLEGTGTPGELFF
length: 14; J: TRBJ2-2; size: .; V: TRBV2; D: .; DNA: TGTGCCAGCGGGCAGAATCTCTACACCGGGGAGCTGTTTTTT; CDR3: CASGQNLYTGELFF
length: 14; J: TRBJ1-2; size: .; V: TRBV18; D: TRBD1; DNA: TGTGCCAGCTCACACAGGGGCCTGAACTATGGCTACACCTTC; CDR3: CASSHRGLNYGYTF
length: 14; J: TRBJ2-7; size: once; V: TRBV2; D: .; DNA: TGTGCCAGCAGGGAGGACACCTACTCCTACGAGCAGTACTTC; CDR3: CASREDTYSYEQYF
length: 14; J: TRBJ1-5; size: few; V: TRBV19; D: .; DNA: TGTGCCAGTAACCACAGGGTTAGCAATCAGCCCCAGCATTTT; CDR3: CASNHRVSNQPQHF
length: 15; J: TRBJ2-1; size: .; V: TRBV7-9; D: TRBD2; DNA: TGTGCCAGCAGCTTAAGTAGCGGGAGTTGGAATGAGCAGTTCTTC; CDR3: CASSLSSGSWNEQFF
length: 17; J: TRBJ1-3; size: .; V: TRBV9; D: .; DNA: TGTGCCAGCAGCGTAGATCCCCCTCGGGTGTCTGGAAACACCATATATTTT; CDR3: CASSVDPPRVSGNTIYF
length: 17; J: TRBJ2-7; size: .; V: TRBV7-9; D: TRBD1; DNA: TGTGCCAGCAGCTCCCTAGTGGGGACAGGGATAACCTACGAGCAGTACTTC; CDR3: CASSSLVGTGITYEQYF
length: 15; J: TRBJ2-7; size: .; V: TRBV10-3; D: TRBD2; DNA: TGTGCCATCAGTGAGTCGACTAGCGGGAGCGACGAGCAGTACTTC; CDR3: CAISESTSGSDEQYF
length: 16; J: TRBJ2-3; size: .; V: TRBV7-6; D: .; DNA: TGTGCCAGCAGCTTAGCGTATAGGGCTAGCACAGATACGCAGTATTTT; CDR3: CASSLAYRASTDTQYF
length: 16; J: TRBJ1-1; size: .; V: TRBV6-6; D: TRBD1; DNA: TGTGCCAGCAGTTCTAATTTACAGGGGCATAACACTGAAGCTTTCTTT; CDR3: CASSSNLQGHNTEAFF
length: 16; J: TRBJ2-1; size: .; V: TRBV6-5; D: TRBD2; DNA: TGTGCCAGCAGTTACTCGCACAGCGGGAGGGGTGATGAGCAGTTCTTC; CDR3: CASSYSHSGRGDEQFF
length: 15; J: TRBJ1-3; size: .; V: TRBV11-2; D: TRBD1; DNA: TGTGCCAGCAGTTTACAGGGGGCGCGTGGAAACACCATATATTTT; CDR3: CASSLQGARGNTIYF
length: 13; J: TRBJ2-1; size: .; V: TRBV5-6; D: TRBD1; DNA: TGTGCCAGCAGCTTACCGGACAGGGGGACGCAGTTCTTC; CDR3: CASSLPDRGTQFF
length: 16; J: TRBJ2-7; size: .; V: TRBV10-3; D: TRBD2; DNA: TGTGCCACCCGTGAGGGACTAGCGGCAGAGATCTACGAGCAGTACTTC; CDR3: CATREGLAAEIYEQYF
length: 15; J: TRBJ2-5; size: .; V: TRBV5-1; D: TRBD1; DNA: TGCGCCAGCAGCTTGGCGACAGGGTACCAAGAGACCCAGTACTTC; CDR3: CASSLATGYQETQYF
length: 16; J: TRBJ2-5; size: .; V: TRBV14; D: .; DNA: TGTGCCAGCAGCCAAAGGAGGGGAAATTGGTTGGAGACCCAGTACTTC; CDR3: CASSQRRGNWLETQYF
length: 14; J: TRBJ1-5; size: .; V: TRBV27; D: .; DNA: TGTGCCAGCAGTTCCCGGGACAACCATCAGCCCCAGCATTTT; CDR3: CASSSRDNHQPQHF
length: 14; J: TRBJ1-5; size: .; V: TRBV2; D: .; DNA: TGTGCCAGCAGTGGCCCGGACAGCCGTGGGCCCCAGCATTTT; CDR3: CASSGPDSRGPQHF
length: 15; J: TRBJ1-5; size: .; V: TRBV19; D: TRBD1; DNA: TGTGCCAGCCACAACCTCCGGGACAGTTATCAGCCCCAGCATTTT; CDR3: CASHNLRDSYQPQHF
length: 15; J: TRBJ1-2; size: .; V: TRBV5-6; D: .; DNA: TGTGCCAGCAGCTTTCCGAGGGGCGAAAACTATGGCTACACCTTC; CDR3: CASSFPRGENYGYTF
length: 14; J: TRBJ1-1; size: .; V: TRBV7-9; D: .; DNA: TGTGCCAGCAGCTTAGATGGGGGGAGGGCTGAAGCTTTCTTT; CDR3: CASSLDGGRAEAFF
length: 15; J: TRBJ1-5; size: .; V: TRBV6-5; D: TRBD1; DNA: TGTGCCAGCAGAACGACAGGGAATAGCAATCAGCCCCAGCATTTT; CDR3: CASRTTGNSNQPQHF
length: 15; J: TRBJ2-2; size: .; V: TRBV19; D: .; DNA: TGTGCCAGTAGTATTTTACTTCGAAACACCGGGGAGCTGTTTTTT; CDR3: CASSILLRNTGELFF
length: 14; J: TRBJ2-1; size: .; V: TRBV11-1; D: .; DNA: TGTGCCAGCAGCTTTGCGCGGGGAGGCAATGAGCAGTTCTTC; CDR3: CASSFARGGNEQFF
length: 14; J: TRBJ1-1; size: .; V: TRBV9; D: TRBD1; DNA: TGTGCCAGCAGCGGAGGACAGGGGAACACTGAAGCTTTCTTT; CDR3: CASSGGQGNTEAFF
length: 14; J: TRBJ2-6; size: .; V: TRBV19; D: .; DNA: TGTGCCAGTAGCTCGGGGTTCGGGGCCAACGTCCTGACTTTC; CDR3: CASSSGFGANVLTF
length: 14; J: TRBJ2-1; size: .; V: TRBV5-1; D: .; DNA: TGCGCCAGCAGTCCCGGGCCGCCGGTAAATGAGCAGTTCTTC; CDR3: CASSPGPPVNEQFF
length: 13; J: TRBJ2-7; size: .; V: TRBV20-1; D: .; DNA: TGCAGTGCTAGTTTAACGGGAGCAGGTGAGCAGTACTTC; CDR3: CSASLTGAGEQYF
length: 14; J: TRBJ1-4; size: .; V: TRBV5-1; D: .; DNA: TGCGCCAGCAGCTTGGATCTGTCCCCTGAAAAACTGTTTTTT; CDR3: CASSLDLSPEKLFF